Below are 4 T cell receptor beta chains sequenced from a single sample in a study of molecular identifiers for immune sequencing clone quantification. TCRdb called the PCR reads again in MiXCR, with one record for every CDR3 protein. This sample has about 300,000 distinct CDR3 sequences, with about a fifth found just once. The sequencing sample was made of naive CD8+ T cells from blood, with Jurkat cell RNA spiked in. Subset reported: FACS-sorted CD8+CD4-CCR7+CD45RA+ naive T cells. These receptors were obtained from a human donor in good health. Some libraries in this study had Jurkat cell RNA spiked in.

This clonotype has a count of ten or more. This CDR3 reads CASSQGSEVNTEAFF. CDR3 sequence (DNA): TGCGCCAGCAGCCAGGGATCTGAGGTGAACACTGAAGCTTTCTTT. The V call is TRBV4-1, the J call TRBJ1-1, with D unresolved. Trimming stripped 3 bases from V and 0 bases from J, with 11 bases between. Per germline, CDR1 MGHRA and CDR2 YSYEKL. The CDR3 runs 15 residues.

The J gene is TRBJ1-2, the V gene TRBV10-3; D unresolved. CDR3 length: 12 residues. The germline CDR1 and CDR2 sequences are ENHRY and SYGVKD. V gave up 3 bases and J gave up 4 bases, with 6 bases separating them. CDR3 in DNA: TGTGCCATCAGTGACGGCACCTATGGCTACACCTTC. Protein: CAISDGTYGYTF.

This clonotype was detected a few times. The chain is built from TRBV11-2 and TRBJ2-7, with D perhaps assigned TRBD1 or TRBD2 (6 bases each). V was trimmed by 4 bases and J by 3 bases, leaving 16 bases between them. The CDR3 spans 15 residues. Germline CDR1 and CDR2: SGHAT and FQNNGV. CDR3 DNA: TGTGCCAGCAGCTCGGGGGCGTGGGGAAGCTACGAGCAGTACTTC. This sequence encodes CASSSGAWGSYEQYF.

This clonotype was detected a few times. V and J are TRBV4-3 and TRBJ1-4; D is unclear. The germline V gene encodes CDR1 LGHNA and CDR2 YSLEER. Trimming cost V 8 bases and J 7 bases, with 14 bases left between them. CDR3 length: 13 amino acids. The CDR3 DNA reads as TGCGCCAGCTCCTGGGCGGATGGTGAAAAACTGTTTTTT. Amino acids: CASSWADGEKLFF.